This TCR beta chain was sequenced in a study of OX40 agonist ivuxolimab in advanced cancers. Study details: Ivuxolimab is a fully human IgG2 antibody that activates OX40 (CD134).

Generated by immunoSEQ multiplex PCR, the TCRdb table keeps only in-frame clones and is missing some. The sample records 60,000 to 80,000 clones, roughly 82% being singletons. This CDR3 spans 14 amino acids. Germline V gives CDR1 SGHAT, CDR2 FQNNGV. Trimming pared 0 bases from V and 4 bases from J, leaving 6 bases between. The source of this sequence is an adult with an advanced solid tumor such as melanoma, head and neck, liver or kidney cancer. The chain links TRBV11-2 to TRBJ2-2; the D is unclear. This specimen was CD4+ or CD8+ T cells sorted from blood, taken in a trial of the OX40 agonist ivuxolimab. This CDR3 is CASSLDPSTGELFF. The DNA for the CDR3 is TGTGCCAGCAGCTTAGATCCGAGCACCGGGGAGCTGTTTTTT.